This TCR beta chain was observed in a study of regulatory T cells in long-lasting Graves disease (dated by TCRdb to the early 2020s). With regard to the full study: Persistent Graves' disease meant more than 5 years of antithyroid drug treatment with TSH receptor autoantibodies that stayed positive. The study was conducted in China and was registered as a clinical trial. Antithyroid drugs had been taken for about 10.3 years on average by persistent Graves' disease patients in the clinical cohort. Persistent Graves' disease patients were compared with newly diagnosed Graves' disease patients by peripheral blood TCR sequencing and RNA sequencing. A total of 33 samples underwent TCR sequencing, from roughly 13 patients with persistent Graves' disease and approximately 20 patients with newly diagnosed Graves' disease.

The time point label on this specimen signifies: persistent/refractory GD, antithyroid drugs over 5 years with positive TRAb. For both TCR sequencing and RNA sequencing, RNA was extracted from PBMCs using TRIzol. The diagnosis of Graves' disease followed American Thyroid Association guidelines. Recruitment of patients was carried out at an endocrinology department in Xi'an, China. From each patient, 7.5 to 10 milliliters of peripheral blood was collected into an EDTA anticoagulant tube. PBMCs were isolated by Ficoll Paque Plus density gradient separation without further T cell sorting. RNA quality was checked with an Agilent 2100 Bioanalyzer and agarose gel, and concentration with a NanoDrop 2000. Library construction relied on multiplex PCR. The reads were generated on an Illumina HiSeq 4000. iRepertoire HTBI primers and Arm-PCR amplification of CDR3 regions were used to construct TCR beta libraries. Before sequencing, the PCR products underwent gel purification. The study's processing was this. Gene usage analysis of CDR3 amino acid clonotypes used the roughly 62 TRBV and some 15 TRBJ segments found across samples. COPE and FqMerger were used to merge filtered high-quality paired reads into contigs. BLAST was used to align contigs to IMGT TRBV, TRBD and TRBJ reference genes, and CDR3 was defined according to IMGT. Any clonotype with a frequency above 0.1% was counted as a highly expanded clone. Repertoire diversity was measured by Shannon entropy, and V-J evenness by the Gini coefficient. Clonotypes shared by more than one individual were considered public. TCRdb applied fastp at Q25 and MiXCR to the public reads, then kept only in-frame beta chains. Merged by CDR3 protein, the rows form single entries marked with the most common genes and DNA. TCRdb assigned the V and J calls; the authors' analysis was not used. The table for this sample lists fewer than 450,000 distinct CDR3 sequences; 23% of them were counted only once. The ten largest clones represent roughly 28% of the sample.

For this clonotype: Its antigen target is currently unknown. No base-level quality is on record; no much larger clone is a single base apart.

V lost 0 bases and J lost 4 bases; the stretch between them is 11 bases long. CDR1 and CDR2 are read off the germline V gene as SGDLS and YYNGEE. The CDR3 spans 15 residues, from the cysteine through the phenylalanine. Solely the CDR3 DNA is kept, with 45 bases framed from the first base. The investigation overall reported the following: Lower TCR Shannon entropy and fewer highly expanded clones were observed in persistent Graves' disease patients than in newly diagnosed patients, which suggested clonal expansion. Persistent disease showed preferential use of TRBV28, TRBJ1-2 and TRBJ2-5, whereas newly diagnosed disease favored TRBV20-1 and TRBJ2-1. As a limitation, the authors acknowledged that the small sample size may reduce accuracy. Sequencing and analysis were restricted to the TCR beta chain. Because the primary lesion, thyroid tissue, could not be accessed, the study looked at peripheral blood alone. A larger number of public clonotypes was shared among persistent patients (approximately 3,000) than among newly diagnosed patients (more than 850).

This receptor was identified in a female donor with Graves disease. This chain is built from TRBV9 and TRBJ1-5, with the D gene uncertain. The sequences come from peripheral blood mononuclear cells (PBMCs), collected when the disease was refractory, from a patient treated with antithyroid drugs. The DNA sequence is TGTGCCAGCAGCGTAGCTCCCGGCTTGAATCAGCCCCAGCATTTT. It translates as CASSVAPGLNQPQHF.